The 21 T cell receptor beta chains listed next were all sequenced from one sample in a study of a mutant IDH1 vaccine in newly diagnosed glioma. The antigens of these receptors remain unknown. Time point indicated: week 11, during vaccination. Every vaccine dose comprised 300 ug of mutant IDH1 20-mer peptide plus topical imiquimod. Some clones are missing from TCRdb's copy, which holds only in-frame ones; the method was immunoSEQ multiplex PCR. The repertoire consists of about 25,000 clones, with over 65% occurring once and the leading ten covering around 8.3%. This specimen consisted of PBMCs, obtained from a glioma patient whose treatment included an IDH1 peptide vaccine. The receptor source for this set is a woman aged 18-29 years with glioma.

V usage is TRBV10-3 and J usage is TRBJ2-2; D might be TRBD2 (7 bases). V was shortened by 2 bases and J by 3 bases, with 13 bases between the two germline ends. From germline, CDR1 is ENHRY and CDR2 SYGVKD. This CDR3 comprises 16 residues. CDR3 DNA sequence: TGTGCCATCAGTGAGAGGGCGGGGGCCGACACCGGGGAGCTGTTTTTT. Translation gives CAISERAGADTGELFF.

This clone was observed a few times. This sequence joins TRBV28 and TRBJ2-4; 8 bases are shared with TRBD2. Germline V gene data show CDR1 as MDHEN and CDR2 as SYDVKM. J gave up 0 bases and V 6 bases, and 10 bases lay outside the gene matches. The CDR3 extends over 17 amino acids. The CDR3 bases are TGTGCCAGCAGAGGGGTAGCGGGGTCACTAGCCAAAAACATTCAGTACTTC. It codes for CASRGVAGSLAKNIQYF.

The CDR3 protein is CASQQPIGELFF. DNA for the CDR3: TGTGCCAGCCAGCAACCTATCGGGGAGCTGTTTTTT. This sequence joins TRBV19 and TRBJ2-2; the D is unclear. Germline V lookup: CDR1 LNHDA, CDR2 SQIVND (reference sequence). The CDR3 consists of 12 residues. Trimming left V 9 bases short and J 7 bases short, with 12 bases between.

V is TRBV30 and J is TRBJ1-3; D perhaps matches TRBD1 (5 bases). The V end lost 8 bases, the J end lost 0 bases, and 8 bases lay between the germline ends. The CDR3 covers 12 residues. Germline V gene sequence: CDR1 GTSNPN, CDR2 SVGIG (reference sequence). CDR3 DNA sequence: TGTGCCCGGGGGAGCTCTGGAAACACCATATATTTT. Its protein product is CARGSSGNTIYF.

This clone was counted between two and nine times. The V gene is TRBV15, the J gene TRBJ1-5; unclear D gene. The germline V and J ends were trimmed by 2 bases and 9 bases, with 8 bases remaining between them. The germline gives CDR1 LNHNV, CDR2 YYDKDF (reference sequence). The CDR3 runs 12 residues. CDR3 DNA sequence: TGTGCCACCAGCAGACCCGGGTGGCCCCAGCATTTT. This codes for CATSRPGWPQHF.

This chain uses TRBV5-1 with TRBJ2-5; 7 nucleotides align to TRBD1. The germline CDR1 and CDR2 sequences are SGHRS and YFSETQ. Losses at the gene ends were 2 bases for V and 1 base for J; bases not matched to a gene: 11. This CDR3 is built from 17 residues. In DNA form, the CDR3 reads TGCGCCAGCAGCTTATCCGGGACAGCCTCCTTCCAAGAGACCCAGTACTTC. Translation: CASSLSGTASFQETQYF.

The chain recombines TRBV4-2 with TRBJ2-7; TRBD1 might be the D (6 bases). The V gene's germline CDR1 is LGHNA and CDR2 YNFKEQ. This CDR3 comprises 13 residues. The V and J ends lost 3 bases and 3 bases respectively, with 9 bases between them. The CDR3 protein is CASSQTGDYEQYF. For the CDR3, the DNA is TGTGCCAGCAGCCAGACAGGAGACTACGAGCAGTACTTC.

The count of this clone is one. This rearrangement joins TRBV7-2 to TRBJ2-3; D unresolved. The germline gives CDR1 SGHTA, CDR2 FQGNSA. This CDR3 spans 13 amino acids. V lost 7 bases and J 4 bases, leaving 12 bases between the germline ends. The chain's CDR3 is CASTPGPADTQYF. CDR3 bases: TGTGCCAGCACCCCCGGCCCCGCAGATACGCAGTATTTT.

The chain carries TRBV6-6 and TRBJ1-2; D unclear. The V gene's germline CDR1 is MNHNY and CDR2 SVGAGI (reference sequence). V shed 9 bases and J shed 4 bases, with 18 bases lying between them. CDR3 length: 14 residues. CDR3 nucleotide sequence: TGTGCCAGTAGGTCCTGGGAGGTGGGCTATGGCTACACCTTC. Residues: CASRSWEVGYGYTF.

CDR3 nucleotides: TGTGCCAGCAGCCCATACGGGGGCGAAGTGAACACTGAAGCTTTCTTT. It codes for CASSPYGGEVNTEAFF. The V call is TRBV11-3, the J call TRBJ1-1; a possible D gene is TRBD1 (6 bases). Trimming left V 5 bases short and J 0 bases short, with 16 bases between. The CDR3 spans 16 residues. The germline CDR1 and CDR2 sequences are SGHNT and YENEEA.

The J gene is TRBJ1-6, the V gene TRBV27; weak D call: TRBD1 (5 bases). V lost 6 bases to trimming and J lost 9 bases, with 18 bases between them. This CDR3 has 15 residues. Germline values: CDR1 MNHEY, CDR2 SMNVEV (reference sequence). This chain's CDR3 is CASRTLLGGSSPLHF. The CDR3 bases are TGTGCCAGCAGGACCCTATTGGGGGGTTCTTCACCCCTCCACTTT.

This clone came up once. The chain links TRBV15 to TRBJ1-4; unclear D gene. The V end lost 2 bases, the J end lost 6 bases, and 13 bases lay between the germline ends. CDR1 is LNHNV, CDR2 YYDKDF, per germline (reference sequence). The CDR3 runs to 15 residues. The CDR3 spells CATSRNHQRDEKLFF. The CDR3 DNA reads as TGTGCCACCAGCAGAAATCACCAGAGGGATGAAAAACTGTTTTTT. Together with reference TRBV15 and TRBJ1-4, the CDR3 gives the full variable domain: DAMVIQNPRYQVTQFGKPVTLSCSQTLNHNVMYWYQQKSSQAPKLLFHYYDKDFNNEADTPDNFQSRRPNTSFCFLDIRSPGLGDTAMYLCATSRNHQRDEKLFFGSGTQLSVL.

This chain joins TRBV29-1 and TRBJ2-2; D unresolved. Germline CDR1 SQVTM, CDR2 ANQGSEA. The V and J ends lost 6 bases and 7 bases respectively, with 12 bases between them. The CDR3 runs to 12 residues. CDR3: CSVTKGSGELFF. The DNA for the CDR3 is TGCAGCGTAACTAAGGGAAGCGGGGAGCTGTTTTTT.

The chain joins TRBV6-5 to TRBJ1-1, with D hard to call. The CDR3 sequence is 15 residues long. CDR1 MNHEY and CDR2 SVGAGI come from the germline V gene. V was trimmed by 9 bases and J by 1 base, leaving 18 bases between them. In nucleotides, the CDR3 is TGTGCCAGTCAAAGGGAGGGTCGGGCGAACACTGAAGCTTTCTTT. Translated, it gives CASQREGRANTEAFF.

The table lists this clone with a count of one. The CDR3 DNA reads TGTGCCAGTAGTAGGGGGGAAAAACTGTTTTTT. Translated: CASSRGEKLFF. The chain recombines TRBV19 with TRBJ1-4, with a weak D call TRBD1 (5 bases). The CDR3 is 11 residues long. V lost 4 bases to trimming and J lost 8 bases, with 5 bases between them. Germline CDR1 reads LNHDA; CDR2 reads SQIVND (reference sequence).

The chain links TRBV5-6 to TRBJ2-1; D gene uncertain. Germline CDR1 and CDR2: SGHDT and YYEEEE. Trimming cost V 4 bases and J 6 bases, with 8 bases left between them. The CDR3 runs 12 residues. The CDR3 reads CASSVYSNEQFF. In DNA form, the CDR3 reads TGTGCCAGCAGCGTCTATTCCAATGAGCAGTTCTTC.

The chain links TRBV5-6 to TRBJ1-2, with D hard to call. CDR1 SGHDT and CDR2 YYEEEE come from the germline V gene. The V and J ends lost 0 bases and 5 bases respectively, with 2 bases between them. The length of the CDR3 is 11 residues. This chain's CDR3 is CASSLGYGYTF. The DNA for the CDR3 is TGTGCCAGCAGCTTGGGGTATGGCTACACCTTC.

This rearrangement joins TRBV11-1 to TRBJ2-5; TRBD2 matches at 9 bases. Looked up from germline, CDR1 is SGHAT and CDR2 is FQDESV (reference sequence). The CDR3 has 16 residues. V dropped 1 base and J dropped 5; count of bases not matched to a gene: 8. CDR3 region: CASSLGLAVVSETQYF. Written as DNA, the CDR3 is TGTGCCAGCAGCTTAGGACTAGCGGTGGTGTCGGAGACCCAGTACTTC.

The rearrangement joins TRBV7-2 to TRBJ2-7; D might be TRBD1 or TRBD2, each matching 5 bases. V was trimmed by 5 bases and J by 6 bases, leaving 17 bases between them. CDR1 and CDR2 from the germline V gene are SGHTA and FQGNSA. This CDR3 is built from 14 residues. Here the CDR3 DNA reads TGTGCCAGCAGCCCGGGGACCCGAGTGGGCGAGCAGTACTTC. As protein: CASSPGTRVGEQYF.

This chain connects TRBV5-1 to TRBJ2-5; 12 positions agree with TRBD2. CDR1 and CDR2 (germline): SGHRS, YFSETQ. V trimming: 2 bases; J trimming: 4 bases; junction bases outside the gene matches: 12. CDR3 size: 18 residues. DNA for the CDR3: TGCGCCAGCAGCTTTGTTCTAGCGGGGGGGCCCAGTTTAGAGACCCAGTACTTC. Its translation is CASSFVLAGGPSLETQYF.

The V gene is TRBV7-9, the J gene TRBJ2-3, with D perhaps being TRBD1 or TRBD2 (5 bases each). Per germline, CDR1 SEHNR and CDR2 FQNEAQ (reference sequence). Between the trimmed V and J ends, which lost 6 bases and 0 bases, there was a span of 13 bases. CDR3 length: 15 residues. CDR3 loop: CASSYRDGSTDTQYF. CDR3 nucleotide sequence: TGTGCCAGCAGTTACCGGGACGGAAGCACAGATACGCAGTATTTT.